This T cell receptor (beta chain) was retrieved from a study of technical replicates of blood from a handful of donors. Sequenced by immunoSEQ multiplex PCR; TCRdb stores in-frame clones only, minus some. The table includes some 80,000 clones, 91% detected once. The source of this sequence is a human donor in good health. Sample: T cells isolated from PBMCs.

CDR3 bases: TGTGCCAGTTTACAGGGGAACTATGGCTACACCTTC. Translated: CASLQGNYGYTF. The chain carries TRBV19 and TRBJ1-2, with 7 bases aligning to TRBD1. J lost 2 bases, V lost 8 bases, and 2 bases had no gene match. The CDR3 is 12 amino acids. Looked up from germline, CDR1 is LNHDA and CDR2 is SQIVND (reference sequence).